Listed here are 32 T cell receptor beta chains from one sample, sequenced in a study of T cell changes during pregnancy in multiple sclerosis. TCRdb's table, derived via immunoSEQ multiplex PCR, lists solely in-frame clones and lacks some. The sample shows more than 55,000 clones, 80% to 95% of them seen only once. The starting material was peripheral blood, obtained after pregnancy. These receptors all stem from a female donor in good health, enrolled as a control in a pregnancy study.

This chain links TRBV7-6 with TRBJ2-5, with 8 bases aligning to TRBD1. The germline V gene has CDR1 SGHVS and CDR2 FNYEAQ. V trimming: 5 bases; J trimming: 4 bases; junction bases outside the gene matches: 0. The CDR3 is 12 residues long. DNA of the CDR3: TGTGCCAGCAGCCAGGGGGCAGAGACCCAGTACTTC. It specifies CASSQGAETQYF. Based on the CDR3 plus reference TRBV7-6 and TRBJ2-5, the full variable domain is GAGVSQSPRYKVTKRGQDVALRCDPISGHVSLYWYRQALGQGPEFLTYFNYEAQQDKSGLPNDRFSAERPEGSISTLTIQRTEQRDSAMYRCASSQGAETQYFGPGTRLLVL.

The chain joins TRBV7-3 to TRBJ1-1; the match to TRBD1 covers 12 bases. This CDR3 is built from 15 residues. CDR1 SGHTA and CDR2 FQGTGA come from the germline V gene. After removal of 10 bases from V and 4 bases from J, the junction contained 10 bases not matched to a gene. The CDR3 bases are TGTGCCACCCAAATGGGACAGGGGGCCGGCACTGAAGCTTTCTTT. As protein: CATQMGQGAGTEAFF. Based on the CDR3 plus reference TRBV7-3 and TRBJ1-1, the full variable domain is GAGVSQTPSNKVTEKGKYVELRCDPISGHTALYWYRQSLGQGPEFLIYFQGTGAADDSGLPNDRFFAVRPEGSVSTLKIQRTERGDSAVYLCATQMGQGAGTEAFFGQGTRLTVV.

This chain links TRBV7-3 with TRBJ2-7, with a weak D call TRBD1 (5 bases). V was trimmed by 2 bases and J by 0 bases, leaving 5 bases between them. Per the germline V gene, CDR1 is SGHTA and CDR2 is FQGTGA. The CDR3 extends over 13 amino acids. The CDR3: CASSLGHSYEQYF. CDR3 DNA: TGTGCCAGCAGCTTAGGACACTCCTACGAGCAGTACTTC.

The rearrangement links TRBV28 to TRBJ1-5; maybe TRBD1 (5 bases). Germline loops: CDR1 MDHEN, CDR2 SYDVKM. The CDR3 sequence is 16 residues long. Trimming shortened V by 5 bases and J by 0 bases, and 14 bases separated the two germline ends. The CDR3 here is CASSAVSGYSNQPQHF. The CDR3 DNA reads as TGTGCCAGCAGTGCCGTCTCAGGGTATAGCAATCAGCCCCAGCATTTT.

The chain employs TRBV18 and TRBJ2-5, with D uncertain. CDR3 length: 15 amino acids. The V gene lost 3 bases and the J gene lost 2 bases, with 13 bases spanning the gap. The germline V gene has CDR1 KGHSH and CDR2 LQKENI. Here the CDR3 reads CASSPPTRLQETQYF. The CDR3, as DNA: TGTGCCAGCTCACCTCCGACACGGCTACAAGAGACCCAGTACTTC. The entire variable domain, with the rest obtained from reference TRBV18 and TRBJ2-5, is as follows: NAGVMQNPRHLVRRRGQEARLRCSPMKGHSHVYWYRQLPEEGLKFMVYLQKENIIDESGMPKERFSAEFPKEGPSILRIQQVVRGDSAAYFCASSPPTRLQETQYFGPGTRLLVL.

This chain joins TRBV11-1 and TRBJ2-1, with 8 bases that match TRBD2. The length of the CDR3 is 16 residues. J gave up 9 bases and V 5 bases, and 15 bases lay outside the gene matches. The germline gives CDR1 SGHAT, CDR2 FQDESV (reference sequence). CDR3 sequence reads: CASSPFRRREVSEQFF. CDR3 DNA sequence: TGTGCCAGCAGCCCCTTCCGGCGGCGGGAGGTGAGTGAGCAGTTCTTC.

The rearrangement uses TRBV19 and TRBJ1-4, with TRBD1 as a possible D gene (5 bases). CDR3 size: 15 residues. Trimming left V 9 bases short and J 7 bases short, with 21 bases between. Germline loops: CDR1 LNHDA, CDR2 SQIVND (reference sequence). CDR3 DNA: TGTGCCAGCACACCGCAGGGTTTTAAAGGTGAAAAACTGTTTTTT. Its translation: CASTPQGFKGEKLFF.

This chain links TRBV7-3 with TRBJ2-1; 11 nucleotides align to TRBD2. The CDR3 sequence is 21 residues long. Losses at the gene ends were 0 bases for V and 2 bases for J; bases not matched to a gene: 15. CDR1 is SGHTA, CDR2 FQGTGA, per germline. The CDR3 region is CASSLTQPTSGSGWPYNEQFF. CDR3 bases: TGTGCCAGCAGCTTAACTCAACCAACTAGCGGGAGCGGTTGGCCCTACAATGAGCAGTTCTTC.

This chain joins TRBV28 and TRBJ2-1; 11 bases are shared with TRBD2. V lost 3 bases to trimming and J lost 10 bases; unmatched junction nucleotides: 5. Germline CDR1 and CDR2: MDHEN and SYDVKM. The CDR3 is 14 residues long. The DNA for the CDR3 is TGTGCCAGCAGTTTGCCGGGACTAGCGGCCGAGCAGTTCTTC. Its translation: CASSLPGLAAEQFF.

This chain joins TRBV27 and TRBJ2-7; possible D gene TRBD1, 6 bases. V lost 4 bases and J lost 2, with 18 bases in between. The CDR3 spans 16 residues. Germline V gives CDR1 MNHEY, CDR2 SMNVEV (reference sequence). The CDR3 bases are TGTGCCAGCAGTTCAACAGGGTCCCCCATTCCCTACGAGCAGTACTTC. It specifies CASSSTGSPIPYEQYF.

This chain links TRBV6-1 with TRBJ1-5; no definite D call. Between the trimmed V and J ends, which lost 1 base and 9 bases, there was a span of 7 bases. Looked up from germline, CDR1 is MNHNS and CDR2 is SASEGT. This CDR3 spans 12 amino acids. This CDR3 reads CASSEGARPQHF. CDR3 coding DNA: TGTGCCAGCAGTGAAGGGGCGAGGCCCCAGCATTTT.

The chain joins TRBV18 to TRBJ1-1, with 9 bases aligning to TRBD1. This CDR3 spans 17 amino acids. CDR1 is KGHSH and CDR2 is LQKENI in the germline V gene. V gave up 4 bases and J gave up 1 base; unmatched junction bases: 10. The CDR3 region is CASSQTILDRGNTEAFF. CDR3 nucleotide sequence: TGTGCCAGCTCACAAACGATTCTGGACAGGGGGAACACTGAAGCTTTCTTT. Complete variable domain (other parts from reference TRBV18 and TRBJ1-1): NAGVMQNPRHLVRRRGQEARLRCSPMKGHSHVYWYRQLPEEGLKFMVYLQKENIIDESGMPKERFSAEFPKEGPSILRIQQVVRGDSAAYFCASSQTILDRGNTEAFFGQGTRLTVV.

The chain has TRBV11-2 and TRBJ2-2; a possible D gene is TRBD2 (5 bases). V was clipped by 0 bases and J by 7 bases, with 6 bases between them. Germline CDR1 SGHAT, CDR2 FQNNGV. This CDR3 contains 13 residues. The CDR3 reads CASSLDRDGELFF. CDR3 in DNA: TGTGCCAGCAGCTTAGATCGGGACGGGGAGCTGTTTTTT.

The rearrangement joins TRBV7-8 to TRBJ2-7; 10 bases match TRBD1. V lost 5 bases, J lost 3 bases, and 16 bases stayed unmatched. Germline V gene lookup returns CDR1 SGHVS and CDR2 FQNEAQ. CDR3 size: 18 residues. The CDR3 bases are TGTGCCAGCAGCCTCCCCCATGCCGGGACAGGGGCCATCTACGAGCAGTACTTC. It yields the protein CASSLPHAGTGAIYEQYF.

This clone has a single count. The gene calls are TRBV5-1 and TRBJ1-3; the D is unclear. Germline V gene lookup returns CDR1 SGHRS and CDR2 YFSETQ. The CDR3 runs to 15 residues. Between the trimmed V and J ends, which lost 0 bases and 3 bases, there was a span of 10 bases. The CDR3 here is CASSLEAGLGNTIYF. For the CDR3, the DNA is TGCGCCAGCAGCTTGGAGGCCGGACTTGGAAACACCATATATTTT.

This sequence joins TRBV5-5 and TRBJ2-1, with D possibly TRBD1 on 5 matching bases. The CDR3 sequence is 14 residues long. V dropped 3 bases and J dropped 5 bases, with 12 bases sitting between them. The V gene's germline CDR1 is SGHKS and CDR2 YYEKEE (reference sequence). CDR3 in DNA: TGTGCCAGCAGCTCGAGCCCCAGGGACAATGAGCAGTTCTTC. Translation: CASSSSPRDNEQFF.

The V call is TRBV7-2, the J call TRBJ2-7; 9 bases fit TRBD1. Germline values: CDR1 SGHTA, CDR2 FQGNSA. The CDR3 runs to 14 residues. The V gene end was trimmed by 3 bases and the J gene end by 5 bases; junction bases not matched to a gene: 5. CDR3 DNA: TGTGCCAGCAGCTTCACAGGGGGCGAGGACGAGCAGTACTTC. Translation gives CASSFTGGEDEQYF.

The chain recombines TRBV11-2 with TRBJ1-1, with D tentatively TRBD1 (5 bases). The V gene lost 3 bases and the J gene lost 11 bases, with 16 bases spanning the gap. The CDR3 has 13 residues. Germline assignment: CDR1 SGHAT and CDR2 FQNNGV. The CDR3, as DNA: TGTGCCAGCAGCTTTGCAGGGATGACCGGTGCTTTCTTT. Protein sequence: CASSFAGMTGAFF.

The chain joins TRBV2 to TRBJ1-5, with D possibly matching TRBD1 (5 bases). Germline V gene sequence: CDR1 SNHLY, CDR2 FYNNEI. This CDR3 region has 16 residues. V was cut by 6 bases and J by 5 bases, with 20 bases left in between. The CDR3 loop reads CASSLVGRGFHQPQHF. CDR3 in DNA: TGTGCCAGCAGCCTCGTAGGTCGGGGGTTTCATCAGCCCCAGCATTTT.

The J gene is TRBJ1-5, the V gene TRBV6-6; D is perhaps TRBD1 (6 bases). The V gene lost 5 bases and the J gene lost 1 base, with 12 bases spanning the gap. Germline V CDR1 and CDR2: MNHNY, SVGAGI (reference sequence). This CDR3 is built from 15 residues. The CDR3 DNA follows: TGTGCCAGCAGTAAACAGGGTCTGAGCAATCAGCCCCAGCATTTT. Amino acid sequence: CASSKQGLSNQPQHF.

CDR3: CASSSGTAMNTEAFF. As DNA, the CDR3 is TGTGCCAGCAGTTCCGGGACAGCTATGAACACTGAAGCTTTCTTT. The rearrangement uses TRBV6-4 and TRBJ1-1, with 7 bases lining up with TRBD1. Germline CDR1 is MRHNA and CDR2 is SNTAGT. The CDR3 consists of 15 residues. V trimming: 5 bases; J trimming: 0 bases; junction bases outside the gene matches: 6.

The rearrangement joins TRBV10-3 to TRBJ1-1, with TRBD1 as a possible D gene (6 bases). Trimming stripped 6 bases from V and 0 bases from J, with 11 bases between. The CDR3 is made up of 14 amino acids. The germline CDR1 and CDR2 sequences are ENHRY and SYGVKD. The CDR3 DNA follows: TGTGCCATCAGGGACAGCCTGATGAACACTGAAGCTTTCTTT. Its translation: CAIRDSLMNTEAFF.

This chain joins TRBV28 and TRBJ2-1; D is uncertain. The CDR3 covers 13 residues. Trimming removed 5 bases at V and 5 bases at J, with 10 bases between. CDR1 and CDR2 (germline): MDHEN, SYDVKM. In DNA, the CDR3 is TGTGCCAGCAGTCCGTCCGTAAACAATGAGCAGTTCTTC. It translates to CASSPSVNNEQFF.

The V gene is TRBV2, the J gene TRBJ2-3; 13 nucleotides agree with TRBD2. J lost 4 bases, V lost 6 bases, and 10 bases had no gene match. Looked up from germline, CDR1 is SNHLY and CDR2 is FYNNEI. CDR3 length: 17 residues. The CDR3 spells CASSRLGLAGVADTQYF. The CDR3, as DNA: TGTGCCAGCAGCCGACTCGGACTAGCGGGAGTGGCAGATACGCAGTATTTT.

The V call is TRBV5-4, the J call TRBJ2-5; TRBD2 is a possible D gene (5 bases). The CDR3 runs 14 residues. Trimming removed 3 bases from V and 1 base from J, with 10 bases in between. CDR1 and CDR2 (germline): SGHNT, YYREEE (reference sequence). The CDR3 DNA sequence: TGTGCCAGCAGCTCCGTCGGAGGCCAAGAGACCCAGTACTTC. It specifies CASSSVGGQETQYF.

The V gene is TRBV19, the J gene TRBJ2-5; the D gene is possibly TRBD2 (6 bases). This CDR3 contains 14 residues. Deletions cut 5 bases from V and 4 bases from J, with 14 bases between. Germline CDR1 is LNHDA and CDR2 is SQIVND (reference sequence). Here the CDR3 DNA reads TGTGCCAGTAGTGGAGGGGCCTACGGAGAGACCCAGTACTTC. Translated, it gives CASSGGAYGETQYF.

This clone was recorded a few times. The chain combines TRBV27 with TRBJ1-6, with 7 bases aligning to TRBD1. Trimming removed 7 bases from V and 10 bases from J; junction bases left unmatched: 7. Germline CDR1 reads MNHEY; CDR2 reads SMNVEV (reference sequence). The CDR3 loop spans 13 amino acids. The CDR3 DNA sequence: TGTGCCAGCAAGAACAGGGGAAACTCACCCCTCCACTTT. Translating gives CASKNRGNSPLHF.

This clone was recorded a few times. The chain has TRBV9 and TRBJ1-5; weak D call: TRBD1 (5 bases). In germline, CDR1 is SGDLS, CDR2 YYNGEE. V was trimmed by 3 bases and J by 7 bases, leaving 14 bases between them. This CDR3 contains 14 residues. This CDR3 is CASSADMAGQPQHF. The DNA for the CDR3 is TGTGCCAGCAGCGCGGACATGGCGGGGCAGCCCCAGCATTTT.

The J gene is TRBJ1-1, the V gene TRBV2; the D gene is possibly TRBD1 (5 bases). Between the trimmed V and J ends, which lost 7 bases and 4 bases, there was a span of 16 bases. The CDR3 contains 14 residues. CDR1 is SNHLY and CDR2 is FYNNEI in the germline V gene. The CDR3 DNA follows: TGTGCCAGCATCGATGGGGGGGAAGGCACTGAAGCTTTCTTT. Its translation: CASIDGGEGTEAFF.

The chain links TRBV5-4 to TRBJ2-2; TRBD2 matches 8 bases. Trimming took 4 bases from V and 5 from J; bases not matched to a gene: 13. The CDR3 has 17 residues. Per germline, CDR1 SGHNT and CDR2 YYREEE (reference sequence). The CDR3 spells CASSPTLRGGGTGELFF. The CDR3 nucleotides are TGTGCCAGCAGCCCCACGCTACGGGGGGGCGGGACCGGGGAGCTGTTTTTT.

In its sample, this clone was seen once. The CDR3 region is CASSEAPRGFYEQYF. The CDR3, as DNA: TGTGCCAGCAGTGAAGCCCCCAGGGGGTTCTACGAGCAGTACTTC. The V and J genes are TRBV6-1 and TRBJ2-7; 7 nucleotides match TRBD1. The CDR3 sequence is 15 residues long. Trimming cost V 0 bases and J 3 bases; bases outside gene matches: 5. Germline values: CDR1 MNHNS, CDR2 SASEGT.

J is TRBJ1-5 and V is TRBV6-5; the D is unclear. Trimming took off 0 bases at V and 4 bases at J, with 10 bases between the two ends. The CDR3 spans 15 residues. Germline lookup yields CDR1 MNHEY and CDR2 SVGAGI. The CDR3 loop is CASSYSGSSNQPQHF. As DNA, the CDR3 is TGTGCCAGCAGTTACTCGGGCAGTTCAAATCAGCCCCAGCATTTT.